This passage covers 21 T cell receptor beta chains from one sample sequenced in a study of identical twins. Via MiXCR, TCRdb re-called the 5' RACE reads, giving one row per CDR3 protein. The sample lists 700,000 to 950,000 distinct CDR3 sequences, roughly an eighth occurring once. These data also featured in a second study, about yellow fever vaccine responses in identical twins.

The sequencing input was PBMCs. The receptors derive from a woman younger than 30 in good health.

This clonotype was observed many times. The CDR3 protein is CASTPGQGSGSPLHF. The CDR3 coding sequence is TGTGCCAGCACTCCTGGACAGGGGAGTGGTTCACCCCTCCACTTT. The gene calls are TRBV6-1 and TRBJ1-6, with 9 bases lining up with TRBD1. CDR1 is MNHNS and CDR2 is SASEGT in the germline V gene. The CDR3 totals 15 residues. Germline trimming cut 7 bases from V and 9 bases from J; bases unmatched to any gene: 10.

The J gene is TRBJ1-4, the V gene TRBV6-1; 11 positions match TRBD1. With V trimmed by 7 bases and J by 5 bases, 9 bases remained unmatched. CDR1 and CDR2 (germline): MNHNS, SASEGT. The CDR3 covers 16 residues. CDR3 DNA sequence: TGTGCCAGCAAGCAATTCGGGACAGGGGGAAATGAAAAACTGTTTTTT. This sequence encodes CASKQFGTGGNEKLFF.

The chain combines TRBV12-3 or TRBV12-4 with TRBJ2-7, with TRBD1 identical over 10 bases. This CDR3 spans 14 amino acids. The V segment lost 10 bases and the J segment 7 bases; nucleotides outside the gene matches: 13. The CDR3 bases are TGTGCCACCAGCATGGGGACAGGGGTGGAAGAGCAGTACTTC. It is translated as CATSMGTGVEEQYF.

The chain carries TRBV5-1 and TRBJ1-1; D is unclear. Deletions cut 4 bases from V and 4 bases from J, with 11 bases between. The length of the CDR3 is 13 residues. Germline V gene data show CDR1 as SGHRS and CDR2 as YFSETQ. The CDR3 reads CASSIKGTTEAFF. In DNA, the CDR3 is TGCGCCAGCAGCATAAAGGGAACCACTGAAGCTTTCTTT.

The CDR3 bases are TGTGCCAGCAGTCCCGGGACTAGTCCTGTCAGTGAGCAGTTCTTC. This sequence encodes CASSPGTSPVSEQFF. The chain is built from TRBV12-3 or TRBV12-4 and TRBJ2-1; 8 bases fit TRBD2. This CDR3 is built from 15 residues. Losses at the gene ends were 5 bases for V and 9 bases for J; bases not matched to a gene: 12.

This chain connects TRBV6-2 or TRBV6-3 to TRBJ2-7; 10 positions agree with TRBD1. V shed 8 bases, J shed 2 bases, and the junction held 3 bases outside the gene matches. The CDR3 extends over 13 amino acids. Germline V gene data show CDR1 as MNHEY and CDR2 as SVGEGT. The CDR3 coding sequence is TGTGCCAGCCTCGGGACAGGGGCCTACGAGCAGTACTTC. Its translation is CASLGTGAYEQYF.

The table lists this clonotype with a few counts. V usage is TRBV3-1 and J usage is TRBJ2-7, with unresolved D. CDR3 length: 15 amino acids. Germline CDR1 reads LGHDT; CDR2 reads YNNKEL (reference sequence). The V gene lost 4 bases and the J gene lost 3 bases, with 16 bases spanning the gap. DNA for the CDR3: TGTGCCAGCAGCCTCGAACCGACGGCAGACTACGAGCAGTACTTC. The encoded protein is CASSLEPTADYEQYF.

As regards this clonotype: A much larger clone differs by one base, so this may be a read error. V and J are TRBV6-1 and TRBJ2-1; D call uncertain. CDR1 MNHNS and CDR2 SASEGT come from the germline V gene. The CDR3 is made up of 14 amino acids. CDR3: CASGLGNSYNKQFF. In nucleotides, the CDR3 is TGTGCCAGCGGGCTTGGGAACTCCTACAATAAGCAGTTCTTC.

The V and J genes are TRBV15 and TRBJ2-5, with unresolved D. V lost 1 base and J 1 base, leaving 7 bases between the germline ends. Per the germline V gene, CDR1 is LNHNV and CDR2 is YYDKDF (reference sequence). This CDR3 spans 14 amino acids. CDR3 sequence (DNA): TGTGCCACCAGCAGAGTCCCCATCCAAGAGACCCAGTACTTC. This sequence encodes CATSRVPIQETQYF.

This chain joins TRBV2 and TRBJ2-2, with 7 bases matching TRBD2. The CDR3 contains 17 residues. CDR1 SNHLY and CDR2 FYNNEI come from the germline V gene. V gave up 4 bases and J gave up 6 bases; unmatched junction bases: 14. The CDR3 reads CASSVAGAPLVAGELFF. CDR3 sequence (DNA): TGTGCCAGCAGTGTGGCGGGAGCCCCTTTAGTCGCCGGGGAGCTGTTTTTT.

This clonotype showed up just a few times. The V and J genes are TRBV4-1 and TRBJ2-4, with 9 bases fitting TRBD1. The germline CDR1 and CDR2 sequences are MGHRA and YSYEKL. This CDR3 is 14 amino acids long. V lost 3 bases to trimming and J lost 8 bases; unmatched junction nucleotides: 5. CDR3 in amino acids: CASSQGQGSDIQYF. DNA of the CDR3: TGCGCCAGCAGCCAGGGACAGGGTTCCGACATTCAGTACTTC.

The CDR3 nucleotides read TGCAGTGCTAGAGATCCGGGACAGGGGTTGTATGGCTACACCTTC. Residues: CSARDPGQGLYGYTF. This chain links TRBV20-1 with TRBJ1-2, with 10 bases that match TRBD1. CDR3 length: 15 amino acids. Losses at the gene ends were 0 bases for V and 5 bases for J; bases not matched to a gene: 6. Germline CDR1 DFQATT, CDR2 SNEGSKA (reference sequence).

The chain recombines TRBV9 with TRBJ2-2; D gene uncertain. This CDR3 comprises 15 residues. The ends were cut back, 1 base at V and 1 base at J, with 8 bases in the middle. CDR1 and CDR2 (germline): SGDLS, YYNGEE. The CDR3 nucleotides are TGTGCCAGCAGCGTACATGACCTGAACACCGGGGAGCTGTTTTTT. It encodes CASSVHDLNTGELFF.

This clonotype was counted between two and nine times. This chain connects TRBV7-9 to TRBJ2-7; 12 bases are shared with TRBD2. The length of the CDR3 is 12 residues. J was trimmed by 7 bases and V by 6 bases; bases with no gene match: 1. CDR1 is SEHNR, CDR2 FQNEAQ, per germline (reference sequence). The DNA for the CDR3 is TGTGCCAGCAGAGGACTAGCGGGAGAGCAGTACTTC. Its translation is CASRGLAGEQYF.

This clonotype was detected once. The chain couples TRBV2 to TRBJ2-5, with unresolved D. Trimming stripped 10 bases from V and 5 bases from J, with 8 bases between. Per the germline V gene, CDR1 is SNHLY and CDR2 is FYNNEI. The CDR3 length is 10 residues. DNA of the CDR3: TGTGCCACCTATTTTGAGACCCAGTACTTC. Encoded protein: CATYFETQYF.

V and J are TRBV2 and TRBJ1-6; D uncertain. CDR1 and CDR2 (germline): SNHLY, FYNNEI. The CDR3 totals 14 residues. The V and J ends lost 3 bases and 7 bases respectively, with 10 bases between them. The CDR3 nucleotides are TGTGCCAGCAGTGAGTTCCTGAAGAATTCACCCCTCCACTTT. Translation: CASSEFLKNSPLHF.

The chain joins TRBV12-3 or TRBV12-4 to TRBJ2-3; a possible D gene is TRBD2 (6 bases). This CDR3 has 15 residues. The V gene lost 3 bases and the J gene lost 2 bases, with 12 bases spanning the gap. The CDR3 loop is CASSFWGTDTDTQYF. CDR3 bases: TGTGCCAGCAGTTTTTGGGGGACTGACACAGATACGCAGTATTTT.

This clonotype was picked up a small number of times. The chain couples TRBV20-1 to TRBJ2-1; 11 bases are a match to TRBD2. This CDR3 contains 12 residues. Germline loops: CDR1 DFQATT, CDR2 SNEGSKA (reference sequence). Trimming cost V 7 bases and J 7 bases; bases outside gene matches: 3. The DNA for the CDR3 is TGCAGTGGACTAGCGGGGAATAATGAGCAGTTCTTC. Its translation is CSGLAGNNEQFF.

The chain has TRBV7-3 and TRBJ2-1; D tentatively fits TRBD1 or TRBD2 (7 bases each). V dropped 5 bases and J dropped 0 bases, with 11 bases sitting between them. The CDR3 is made up of 15 amino acids. Germline V gene data show CDR1 as SGHTA and CDR2 as FQGTGA. CDR3 in DNA: TGTGCCAGCAGCCCAGGGGGGGTCTCCTACAATGAGCAGTTCTTC. Translation gives CASSPGGVSYNEQFF. The entire variable domain, with the rest obtained from reference TRBV7-3 and TRBJ2-1, is as follows: GAGVSQTPSNKVTEKGKYVELRCDPISGHTALYWYRQSLGQGPEFLIYFQGTGAADDSGLPNDRFFAVRPEGSVSTLKIQRTERGDSAVYLCASSPGGVSYNEQFFGPGTRLTVL.

The genes are TRBV2 and TRBJ2-7; D uncertain. Deletions cut 6 bases from V and 2 bases from J, with 14 bases between. Germline values: CDR1 SNHLY, CDR2 FYNNEI. The CDR3 spans 14 residues. CDR3 DNA sequence: TGTGCCAGCAGCCCGCTACCTCGTACCTACGAGCAGTACTTC. Protein: CASSPLPRTYEQYF.

This sequence joins TRBV11-2 and TRBJ2-7, with 7 bases lining up with TRBD1. The V gene's germline CDR1 is SGHAT and CDR2 FQNNGV. There are 14 residues in the CDR3. Losses at the gene ends were 5 bases for V and 3 bases for J; bases not matched to a gene: 7. CDR3 loop: CASSGMRQGYEQYF. In DNA form, the CDR3 reads TGTGCCAGCAGCGGAATGAGACAGGGCTACGAGCAGTACTTC.